This T cell receptor beta chain was identified during a study of identical twins. TCRdb re-derived calls from the 5' RACE reads in MiXCR, one entry per CDR3 protein. In the table there are approximately 240,000 distinct CDR3 sequences, about 14% of which are singletons. Trimming removed 0 bases at V and 4 bases at J, with 9 bases between. The CDR3 runs 14 residues. Looked up from germline, CDR1 is LGHDT and CDR2 is YNNKEL (reference sequence). The TCR originated in a woman under 30 in good health. The sample taken for sequencing was memory (CD45RO+) T cells sorted from blood. The chain carries TRBV3-1 and TRBJ1-2, with a tentative D call TRBD1 (5 bases). The CDR3 DNA follows: TGTGCCAGCAGCCAAGATGTTACAGGCTATGGCTACACCTTC. Translated, it gives CASSQDVTGYGYTF. Full variable domain (rest looked up from reference TRBV3-1 and TRBJ1-2): DTAVSQTPKYLVTQMGNDKSIKCEQNLGHDTMYWYKQDSKKFLKIMFSYNNKELIINETVPNRFSPKSPDKAHLNLHINSLELGDSAVYFCASSQDVTGYGYTFGSGTRLTVV.